A selection of T cell receptor beta chains follows, all from one sample in a study of blood T cell repertoires in COVID-19. Produced via immunoSEQ multiplex PCR; TCRdb's table is partial and in-frame only. The data contain some 160,000 clones, 80% of them singletons. Sequenced: PBMCs or T cells enriched from blood (not recorded which). The receptors were gathered from a woman in her sixties who had recovered from COVID-19. CDR3s include the opening cysteine and the closing phenylalanine or tryptophan. Fields, in order: J gene, V gene, D gene, clone size, CDR3 DNA, CDR3 protein. A D gene is named only where the DNA matches it firmly. A clone size is listed for some rows: how often the clone was seen (once, few, many), or a class if it is expanded.

j_gene: TRBJ1-2; v_gene: TRBV14; d_gene: TRBD1; abundance: NA; CDR3nt: TGTGCCAGCAGCCAAACAGGGGGTATATTTCGTGTAGGTGGCTACACCTTC; CDR3aa: CASSQTGGIFRVGGYTF
j_gene: TRBJ1-4; v_gene: TRBV5-3; d_gene: TRBD1; abundance: NA; CDR3nt: TGTGCCAGAAGCCTTGACAGGGTCGCTGTGGATGAAAAACTGTTTTTT; CDR3aa: CARSLDRVAVDEKLFF
j_gene: TRBJ1-5; v_gene: TRBV5-8; d_gene: NA; abundance: NA; CDR3nt: TGTGCCAGCAGCTTTGGCAAAGGGGGTCAGCCCCAGCATTTT; CDR3aa: CASSFGKGGQPQHF
j_gene: TRBJ2-1; v_gene: TRBV6-5; d_gene: TRBD1; abundance: NA; CDR3nt: TGTGCCAGCAGTTTACGAGGGACAGGGTATGAGCAGTTCTTC; CDR3aa: CASSLRGTGYEQFF
j_gene: TRBJ1-5; v_gene: TRBV2; d_gene: NA; abundance: NA; CDR3nt: TGTGCCAGCAGTGCACGGGTTGGTAGCAATCAGCCCCAGCATTTT; CDR3aa: CASSARVGSNQPQHF
j_gene: TRBJ2-7; v_gene: TRBV7-6; d_gene: TRBD1; abundance: NA; CDR3nt: TGTGCCAGCAGCCCGCGGGGACAGGGGGCCTACGAGCAGTACTTC; CDR3aa: CASSPRGQGAYEQYF
j_gene: TRBJ2-6; v_gene: TRBV19; d_gene: NA; abundance: NA; CDR3nt: TGTGCCAGTAGTAAAGACAGGGCCAACGTCCTGACTTTC; CDR3aa: CASSKDRANVLTF
j_gene: TRBJ1-3; v_gene: TRBV9; d_gene: NA; abundance: NA; CDR3nt: TGTGCCAGCAGCGTAGGAGGGACATCAACTGGAAACACCATATATTTT; CDR3aa: CASSVGGTSTGNTIYF
j_gene: TRBJ1-4; v_gene: TRBV20-1; d_gene: TRBD1; abundance: NA; CDR3nt: TGCAGTGCTAGCAGACAGGGGCGGCCGTTTTTT; CDR3aa: CSASRQGRPFF
j_gene: TRBJ1-2; v_gene: TRBV30; d_gene: NA; abundance: NA; CDR3nt: TGTGCCTGGAGTCCACCCCCGCAGGGGTTAGGCTACACCTTC; CDR3aa: CAWSPPPQGLGYTF
j_gene: TRBJ2-1; v_gene: TRBV3-1/TRBV3-2; d_gene: NA; abundance: NA; CDR3nt: TGTGCCAGCAGCCAAGATTCGGGAAATGAGCAGTTCTTC; CDR3aa: CASSQDSGNEQFF
j_gene: TRBJ2-7; v_gene: TRBV11-2; d_gene: TRBD2; abundance: NA; CDR3nt: TGTGCCAGCAGCTTGCGGACTAGCGGGGGCTACGAGCAGTACTTC; CDR3aa: CASSLRTSGGYEQYF
j_gene: TRBJ2-6; v_gene: TRBV5-1; d_gene: NA; abundance: NA; CDR3nt: TGCGCCAGCAGCTGGGCCACCCACTCTGGGGCCAACGTCCTGACTTTC; CDR3aa: CASSWATHSGANVLTF
j_gene: TRBJ1-5; v_gene: TRBV6-4; d_gene: NA; abundance: NA; CDR3nt: TGTGCCAGCAGGACCGGGACATCTTACCATAGCAATCAGCCCCAGCATTTT; CDR3aa: CASRTGTSYHSNQPQHF
j_gene: TRBJ2-3; v_gene: TRBV29-1; d_gene: TRBD2; abundance: NA; CDR3nt: TGCAGCGGCGCACCTAGCGGTGCTAGCACAGATACGCAGTATTTT; CDR3aa: CSGAPSGASTDTQYF
j_gene: TRBJ1-2; v_gene: TRBV25-1; d_gene: NA; abundance: NA; CDR3nt: TGTGCCAGCATCCTATTGGCAGACAAAATAGACCTCTATGGCTACACCTTC; CDR3aa: CASILLADKIDLYGYTF
j_gene: TRBJ2-5; v_gene: TRBV6-5; d_gene: TRBD2; abundance: NA; CDR3nt: TGTGCCAGCAGTTACTCGATAGCGGGGTACCAAGAGACCCAGTACTTC; CDR3aa: CASSYSIAGYQETQYF
j_gene: TRBJ2-6; v_gene: TRBV3-1/TRBV3-2; d_gene: TRBD1; abundance: NA; CDR3nt: TGTGCCAGCAGCCAAGAGTTGGAGGTACAGGGGAAAGTCTCTGGGGCCAACGTCCTGACTTTC; CDR3aa: CASSQELEVQGKVSGANVLTF
j_gene: TRBJ2-2; v_gene: TRBV24-1; d_gene: NA; abundance: NA; CDR3nt: TGTGCCACCAGTGATTTGCCTGGCTACACCGGGGAGCTGTTTTTT; CDR3aa: CATSDLPGYTGELFF
j_gene: TRBJ2-1; v_gene: TRBV19; d_gene: NA; abundance: NA; CDR3nt: TGTGCTATAGGGGGAAGCTCCTACAATGAGCAGTTCTTC; CDR3aa: CAIGGSSYNEQFF
j_gene: TRBJ1-2; v_gene: TRBV5-6; d_gene: TRBD1; abundance: NA; CDR3nt: TGTGCCAGCAGCACCAGACAGGGGGCGTATGGCTACACCTTC; CDR3aa: CASSTRQGAYGYTF
j_gene: TRBJ2-1; v_gene: TRBV11-2; d_gene: TRBD2; abundance: NA; CDR3nt: TGTGCCAGCAGCTTAGCTCAGCGGGGGGGGATGAATGAGCAGTTCTTC; CDR3aa: CASSLAQRGGMNEQFF
j_gene: TRBJ2-1; v_gene: TRBV6-2/TRBV6-3; d_gene: TRBD2; abundance: NA; CDR3nt: TGTGCCAGCAGCGCGAGGACTAGCGGTAAGGAGGAGCAGTTCTTC; CDR3aa: CASSARTSGKEEQFF
j_gene: TRBJ2-3; v_gene: TRBV3-1/TRBV3-2; d_gene: NA; abundance: NA; CDR3nt: TGTGCCAGCAGCGGGGGGGCCCCAGATACGCAGTATTTT; CDR3aa: CASSGGAPDTQYF
j_gene: TRBJ1-1; v_gene: TRBV19; d_gene: NA; abundance: NA; CDR3nt: TGTGCCAGTAGGAGGGGGGGTATGAACACTGAAGCTTTCTTT; CDR3aa: CASRRGGMNTEAFF
j_gene: TRBJ2-7; v_gene: TRBV10-1; d_gene: TRBD1; abundance: NA; CDR3nt: TGCGCCAGCAGTGGACAGGGCTACGAGCAGTACTTC; CDR3aa: CASSGQGYEQYF
j_gene: TRBJ1-4; v_gene: TRBV6-5; d_gene: TRBD1; abundance: NA; CDR3nt: TGTGCCAGCAGTTCGACTCGGACAGGGGATGAAAAACTGTTTTTT; CDR3aa: CASSSTRTGDEKLFF
j_gene: TRBJ2-1; v_gene: TRBV5-1; d_gene: NA; abundance: NA; CDR3nt: TGCGCCAGCAGCTTTGGGAGCTCCTACAATGAGCAGTTCTTC; CDR3aa: CASSFGSSYNEQFF
j_gene: TRBJ2-1; v_gene: TRBV27; d_gene: TRBD2; abundance: NA; CDR3nt: TGTGCCAGCAGTCCTGCGGGGGGGGGCTACAATGAGCAGTTCTTC; CDR3aa: CASSPAGGGYNEQFF
j_gene: TRBJ1-1; v_gene: TRBV2; d_gene: NA; abundance: few; CDR3nt: TGTGCCAGCAGTGATCAAGGGGTGAACACTGAAGCTTTCTTT; CDR3aa: CASSDQGVNTEAFF
j_gene: TRBJ1-1; v_gene: TRBV5-1; d_gene: NA; abundance: NA; CDR3nt: TGCGCCAGCAGCCCTCGGGGTGGCGGAGAGAACACTGAAGCTTTCTTT; CDR3aa: CASSPRGGGENTEAFF
j_gene: TRBJ2-7; v_gene: TRBV9; d_gene: TRBD1; abundance: NA; CDR3nt: TGTGCCAGCAGCGTCTCCGGGACAGGGGGTTACGAGCAGTACTTC; CDR3aa: CASSVSGTGGYEQYF
j_gene: TRBJ1-2; v_gene: TRBV9; d_gene: NA; abundance: NA; CDR3nt: TGTGCCAGCAGCGCAAGACAGCTTAACTATGGCTACACCTTC; CDR3aa: CASSARQLNYGYTF
j_gene: TRBJ2-1; v_gene: TRBV7-9; d_gene: TRBD1; abundance: NA; CDR3nt: TGTGCCAGCATCAACACACAGGGGGCAGAAATATACAATGAGCAGTTCTTC; CDR3aa: CASINTQGAEIYNEQFF
j_gene: TRBJ1-2; v_gene: TRBV15; d_gene: NA; abundance: few; CDR3nt: TGTGCCACCAGCAGAGGGGCGGGTAACTATGGCTACACCTTC; CDR3aa: CATSRGAGNYGYTF
j_gene: TRBJ1-4; v_gene: TRBV5-1; d_gene: NA; abundance: NA; CDR3nt: TGCGCCAGCAGCTTGGAACGTCTTCGTAGCCCCCCCGAGGAAAAACTGTTTTTT; CDR3aa: CASSLERLRSPPEEKLFF